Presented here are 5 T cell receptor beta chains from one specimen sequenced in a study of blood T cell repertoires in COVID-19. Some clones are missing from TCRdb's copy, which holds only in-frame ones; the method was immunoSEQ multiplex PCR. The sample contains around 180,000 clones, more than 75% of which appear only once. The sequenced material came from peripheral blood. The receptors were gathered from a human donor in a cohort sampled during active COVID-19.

CDR3 DNA: TGTGCCATCAGTGGGGGTCCCCGTAGACAGAGATCGACCTACGAGCAGTACTTC. Amino acids: CAISGGPRRQRSTYEQYF. The chain employs TRBV10-3 and TRBJ2-7, with a tentative D call TRBD1 (5 bases). CDR3 length: 18 residues. Germline V gene sequence: CDR1 ENHRY, CDR2 SYGVKD. V dropped 4 bases and J dropped 2 bases, with 24 bases sitting between them.

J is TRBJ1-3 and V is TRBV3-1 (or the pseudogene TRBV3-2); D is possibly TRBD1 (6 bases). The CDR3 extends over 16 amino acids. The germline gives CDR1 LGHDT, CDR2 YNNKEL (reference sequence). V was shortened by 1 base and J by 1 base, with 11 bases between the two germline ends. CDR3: CASSQGAGASGNTIYF. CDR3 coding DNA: TGTGCCAGCAGCCAAGGGGCAGGGGCTTCTGGAAACACCATATATTTT.

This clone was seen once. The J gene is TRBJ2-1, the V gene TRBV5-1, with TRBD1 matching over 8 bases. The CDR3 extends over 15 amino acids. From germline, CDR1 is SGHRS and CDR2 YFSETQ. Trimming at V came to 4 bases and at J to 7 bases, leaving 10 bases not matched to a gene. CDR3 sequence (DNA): TGCGCCAGCAGCCCTCAGGGGGCGCAGCGGAATGAGCAGTTCTTC. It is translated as CASSPQGAQRNEQFF.

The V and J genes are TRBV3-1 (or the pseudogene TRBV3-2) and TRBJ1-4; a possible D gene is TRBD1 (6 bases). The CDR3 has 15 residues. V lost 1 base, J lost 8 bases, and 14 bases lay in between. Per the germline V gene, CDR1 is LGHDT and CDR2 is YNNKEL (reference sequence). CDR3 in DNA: TGTGCCAGCAGCCAAGGAACAGGGCTTAGGGAAAAACTGTTTTTT. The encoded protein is CASSQGTGLREKLFF.

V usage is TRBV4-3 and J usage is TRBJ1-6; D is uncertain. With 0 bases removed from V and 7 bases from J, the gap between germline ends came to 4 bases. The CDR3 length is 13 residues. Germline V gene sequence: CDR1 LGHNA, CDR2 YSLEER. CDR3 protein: CASSQDRNSPLHF. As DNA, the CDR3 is TGCGCCAGCAGCCAAGATCGGAATTCACCCCTCCACTTT.